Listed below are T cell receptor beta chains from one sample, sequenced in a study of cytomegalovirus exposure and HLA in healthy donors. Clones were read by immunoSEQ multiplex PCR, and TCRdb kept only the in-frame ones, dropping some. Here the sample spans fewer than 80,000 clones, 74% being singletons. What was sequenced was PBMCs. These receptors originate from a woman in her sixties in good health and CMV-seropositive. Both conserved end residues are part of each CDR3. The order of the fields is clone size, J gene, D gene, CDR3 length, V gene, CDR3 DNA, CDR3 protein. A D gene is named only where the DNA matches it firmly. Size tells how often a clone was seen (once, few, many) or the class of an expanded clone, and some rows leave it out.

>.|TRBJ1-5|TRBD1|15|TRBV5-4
TGTGCCAGCAGCCTGACAGGGGAAGGCAATCAGCCCCAGCATTTT
CASSLTGEGNQPQHF
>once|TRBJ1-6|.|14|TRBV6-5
TGTGCCAGCAGTTACTCAGGCAGGCATTCACCCCTCCACTTT
CASSYSGRHSPLHF
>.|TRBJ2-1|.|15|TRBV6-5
TGTGCCAGCAGTTGGAGCGGAAGCTCCTACAATGAGCAGTTCTTC
CASSWSGSSYNEQFF
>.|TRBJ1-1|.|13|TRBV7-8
TGTGCCAGCAGCTTAATCCCTGACACTGAAGCTTTCTTT
CASSLIPDTEAFF
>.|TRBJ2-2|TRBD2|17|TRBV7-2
TGTGCCAGCAGCAGAGGTCCTAGCGGGAGGAGTACCGGGGAGCTGTTTTTT
CASSRGPSGRSTGELFF
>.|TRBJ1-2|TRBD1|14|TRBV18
TGTGCCAGCTCACCAACGGGACAGAACTATGGCTACACCTTC
CASSPTGQNYGYTF
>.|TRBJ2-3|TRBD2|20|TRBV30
TGTGCCTGGAGTGTACCCCCGGGACTAGCGGGGACACTTGGCACAGATACGCAGTATTTT
CAWSVPPGLAGTLGTDTQYF
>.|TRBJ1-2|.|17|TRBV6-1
TGTGCCAGCAGTGAAGCGGGGGGGGTGGCCTGGGGTGAGGGCTACACCTTC
CASSEAGGVAWGEGYTF
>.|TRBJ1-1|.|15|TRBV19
TGTGCCAGTAGTCTCAATCCCCGGAGGGGCACTGAAGCTTTCTTT
CASSLNPRRGTEAFF
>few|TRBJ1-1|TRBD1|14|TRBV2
TGTGCCAGCAGTACCCGACAGGGTAACACTGAAGCTTTCTTT
CASSTRQGNTEAFF
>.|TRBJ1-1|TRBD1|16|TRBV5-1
TGCGCCAGCAGCTTGAAACCCACAGGGGTGAACACTGAAGCTTTCTTT
CASSLKPTGVNTEAFF
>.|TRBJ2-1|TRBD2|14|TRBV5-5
TGTGCCAGCGGAACTAGCGAGCCCTACAATGAGCAGTTCTTC
CASGTSEPYNEQFF
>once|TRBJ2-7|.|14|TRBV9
TGTGCCAGCAGCGTAGTTCCGGAGCCTAACGAGCAGTACTTC
CASSVVPEPNEQYF
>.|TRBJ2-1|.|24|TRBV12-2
TGTGCAAGTCGCTCCGGGGGACAGTTTTTGAGACTAGCGGGGGACGGGCACTCCTACAATGAGCAGTTCTTC
CASRSGGQFLRLAGDGHSYNEQFF
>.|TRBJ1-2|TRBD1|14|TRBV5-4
TGTGCCAGCAGCAGCGTGGGACAGAATAGCGGCTACACCTTC
CASSSVGQNSGYTF
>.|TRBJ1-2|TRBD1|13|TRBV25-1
TGTGCCAGCATGGGACAGGGTGACTATGGCTACACCTTC
CASMGQGDYGYTF
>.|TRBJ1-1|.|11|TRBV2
TGTGCCAGCAGTGGAGACACTGAAGCTTTCTTT
CASSGDTEAFF
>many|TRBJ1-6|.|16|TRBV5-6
TGTGCCAGCAGCCAAACAGGGAGCTCCTATAATTCACCCCTCCACTTT
CASSQTGSSYNSPLHF
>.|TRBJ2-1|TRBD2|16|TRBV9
TGTGCCAGCAGCGTAGCTCCTGCGGGGGGGCCGAATGAGCAGTTCTTC
CASSVAPAGGPNEQFF
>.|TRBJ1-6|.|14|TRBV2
TGTGCCAGCAGTATACAGTTTTATAATTCACCCCTCCACTTT
CASSIQFYNSPLHF
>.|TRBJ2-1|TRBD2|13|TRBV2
TGTGCCAGCGATCGGACTAGACAGAATGAGCAGTTCTTC
CASDRTRQNEQFF
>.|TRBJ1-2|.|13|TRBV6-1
TGTGCCAGCAGTGAACAGGGGACCTATGGCTACACCTTC
CASSEQGTYGYTF
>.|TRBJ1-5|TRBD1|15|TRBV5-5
TGTGCCAGCAGCCCCGGGACAGGGCACAATCAGCCCCAGCATTTT
CASSPGTGHNQPQHF
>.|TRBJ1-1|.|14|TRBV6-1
TGTGCCAGCACCTGGAGGACAGTGAACACTGAAGCTTTCTTT
CASTWRTVNTEAFF
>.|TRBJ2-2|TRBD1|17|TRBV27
TGTGCCAGCAGCGCGGACAGGATCTTCTTAATTACCGGGGAGCTGTTTTTT
CASSADRIFLITGELFF
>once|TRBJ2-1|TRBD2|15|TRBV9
TGTGCCAGCAGCGTAGCTAGCGGGAGAGGCAATGAGCAGTTCTTC
CASSVASGRGNEQFF
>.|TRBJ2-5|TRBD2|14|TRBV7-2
TGTGCCAGCAGCTTGCGGGGGGCGGTTCAGACCCAGTACTTC
CASSLRGAVQTQYF
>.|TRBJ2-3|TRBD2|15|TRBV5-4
TGTGCCAGCAGCAACAAGCGGGAGGGCCAGGATACGCAGTATTTT
CASSNKREGQDTQYF
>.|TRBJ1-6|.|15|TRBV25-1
TGTGCCAGCAGGTTACAGGGCTCCTATAATTCACCCCTCCACTTT
CASRLQGSYNSPLHF
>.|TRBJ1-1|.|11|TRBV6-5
TGTGCCACTAAGATGAACGCTGAAGCTTTCTTT
CATKMNAEAFF
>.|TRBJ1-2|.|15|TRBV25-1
TGTGCCAGCAGTTCCCAAGGGCAGGGCTTACATGGCTACACCTTC
CASSSQGQGLHGYTF
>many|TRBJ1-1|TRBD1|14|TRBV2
TGTGCCAGCGGGGCCGGGACAGGGGGCACTGAAGCTTTCTTT
CASGAGTGGTEAFF
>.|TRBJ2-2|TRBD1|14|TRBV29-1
TGCAGCGTGGAGGGACAGGGGGCCGCCGGGGAGCTGTTTTTT
CSVEGQGAAGELFF
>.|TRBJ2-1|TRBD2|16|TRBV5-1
TGCGCCAGCAGCTTGGCACTAGCGGGGGGGTCTAGTGAGCAGTTCTTC
CASSLALAGGSSEQFF
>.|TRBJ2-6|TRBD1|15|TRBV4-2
TGTGCCAGCAGCCCAGGGGGCTCTGGGGCCAACGTCCTGACTTTC
CASSPGGSGANVLTF
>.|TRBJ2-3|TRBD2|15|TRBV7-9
TGTGCCAGCAGCTTAGGCCGGGGAGGGACAGATACGCAGTATTTT
CASSLGRGGTDTQYF
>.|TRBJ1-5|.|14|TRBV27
TGTGCCAGCAGTTTATCCAGGGGCAATCAGCCCCAGCATTTT
CASSLSRGNQPQHF
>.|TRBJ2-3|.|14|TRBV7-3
TGTGCCAGCAGCTCCTTCCCGGGAGCAGATACGCAGTATTTT
CASSSFPGADTQYF
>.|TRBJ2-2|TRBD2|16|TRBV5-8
TGTGCCAGCAGCTTGTCGACTAGCTTGGGCACCGGGGAGCTGTTTTTT
CASSLSTSLGTGELFF
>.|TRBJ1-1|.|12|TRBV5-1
TGCGCCAGTAAGGAGAGGAACACTGAAGCTTTCTTT
CASKERNTEAFF
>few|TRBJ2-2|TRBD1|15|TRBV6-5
TGTGCCAGCAGTCTGGGGACAGGGGTAACCGGGGAGCTGTTTTTT
CASSLGTGVTGELFF
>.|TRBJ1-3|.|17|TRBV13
TGTGTCAGCAGCACGACAGGCTCCCGTCGCTCTGGAAACACCATATATTTT
CVSSTTGSRRSGNTIYF
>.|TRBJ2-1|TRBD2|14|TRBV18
TGTGCCAGCTCACCTAGCGGGGGGACTAATGAGCAGTTCTTC
CASSPSGGTNEQFF
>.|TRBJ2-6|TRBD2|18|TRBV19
TGTGCCAGTAGTATAGAGGGAGCGGGAGGGCCTGGGGCCAACGTCCTGACTTTC
CASSIEGAGGPGANVLTF
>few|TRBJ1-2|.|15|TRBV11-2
TGTGCCAGCAGCTTAGATCCAGGGGCCGCCTATGGCTACACCTTC
CASSLDPGAAYGYTF
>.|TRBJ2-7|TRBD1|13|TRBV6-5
TGTGCCAGCAGTCAGGGACAGGGGTTCGAGCAGTACTTC
CASSQGQGFEQYF
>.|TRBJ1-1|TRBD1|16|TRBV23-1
TGCGCCAGCAGTCCAGGGGACAGGGACCCGAACACTGAAGCTTTCTTT
CASSPGDRDPNTEAFF
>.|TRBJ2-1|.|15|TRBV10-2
TGCGCCAGCAGTGAGGGCAGGGGTATAAACAATGAGCAGTTCTTC
CASSEGRGINNEQFF
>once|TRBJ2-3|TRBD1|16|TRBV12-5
TGTGCTAGTGGTTCTTTCGACAGGGGGGTCGCAGATACGCAGTATTTT
CASGSFDRGVADTQYF
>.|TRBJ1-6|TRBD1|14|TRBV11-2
TGTGCCAGCAGCCCCCGGACAGGCAATTCACCCCTCCACTTT
CASSPRTGNSPLHF
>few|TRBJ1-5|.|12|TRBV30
TGTGCCTGGAGTGGACAGAAACAGCCCCAGCATTTT
CAWSGQKQPQHF
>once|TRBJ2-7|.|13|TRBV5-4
TGTGCCAGCAGCTTCCGCGGGGGCGATGAGCAGTACTTC
CASSFRGGDEQYF